One T cell receptor (beta chain) is described in this entry. The germline CDR1 and CDR2 sequences are KGHSH and LQKENI. Trimming cost V 6 bases and J 4 bases, with 15 bases left between them. The CDR3 length is 14 residues. Per the study methods: How many nucleated cells were present was estimated from reference gene primer amplification. Method: immunoSEQ multiplex PCR; TCRdb's copy keeps in-frame clones and lacks some. V, J and clone size are taken as reported in that table, and D and trimming were inferred from the DNA itself. Of more than 450,000 clones listed, roughly nine tenths are singletons. Individuals aged about 18 to 90 years were recruited from 24 US areas. The sample is drawn from a study of blood T cell repertoires in COVID-19. Whole-study context: Some COVID-19 samples were acute and others convalescent; all came from the United States, Italy and Spain.

The V call is TRBV18, the J call TRBJ1-2; D may be TRBD1 (6 bases). Sequencing used PBMCs or T cells enriched from blood (not recorded which). The sequence was obtained from a woman aged 18-29 years who had recovered from COVID-19. CDR3 bases: TGTGCCAGCTCCCTAGGGGGGGCTACCTATGGCTACACCTTC. This translates into CASSLGGATYGYTF. Using reference TRBV18 and TRBJ1-2 for the parts outside the CDR3, the full variable domain is NAGVMQNPRHLVRRRGQEARLRCSPMKGHSHVYWYRQLPEEGLKFMVYLQKENIIDESGMPKERFSAEFPKEGPSILRIQQVVRGDSAAYFCASSLGGATYGYTFGSGTRLTVV.